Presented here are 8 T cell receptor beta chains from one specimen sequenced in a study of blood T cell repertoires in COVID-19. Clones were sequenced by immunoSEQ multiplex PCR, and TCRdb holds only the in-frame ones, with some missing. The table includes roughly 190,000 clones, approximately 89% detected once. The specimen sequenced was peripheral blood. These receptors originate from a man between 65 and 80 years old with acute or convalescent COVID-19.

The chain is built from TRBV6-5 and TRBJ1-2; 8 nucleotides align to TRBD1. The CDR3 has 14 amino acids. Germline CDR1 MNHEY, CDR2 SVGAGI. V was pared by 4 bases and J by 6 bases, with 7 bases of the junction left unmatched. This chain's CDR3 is CASSSLGQGDGYTF. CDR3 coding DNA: TGTGCCAGCAGTTCCCTCGGACAGGGTGATGGCTACACCTTC.

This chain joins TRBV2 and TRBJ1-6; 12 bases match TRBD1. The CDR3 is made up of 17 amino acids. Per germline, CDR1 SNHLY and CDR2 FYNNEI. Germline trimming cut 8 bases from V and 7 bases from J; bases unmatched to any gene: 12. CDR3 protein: CASHFSGTGGWNSPLHF. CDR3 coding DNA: TGTGCCAGCCATTTCTCTGGGACAGGGGGCTGGAATTCACCCCTCCACTTT.

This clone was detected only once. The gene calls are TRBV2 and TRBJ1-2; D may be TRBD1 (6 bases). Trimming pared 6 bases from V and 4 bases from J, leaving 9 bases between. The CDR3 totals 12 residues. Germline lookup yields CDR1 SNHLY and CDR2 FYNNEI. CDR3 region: CASRTGLYGYTF. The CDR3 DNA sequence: TGTGCCAGCAGGACAGGCCTCTATGGCTACACCTTC. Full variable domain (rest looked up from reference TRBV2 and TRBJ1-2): EPEVTQTPSHQVTQMGQEVILRCVPISNHLYFYWYRQILGQKVEFLVSFYNNEISEKSEIFDDQFSVERPDGSNFTLKIRSTKLEDSAMYFCASRTGLYGYTFGSGTRLTVV.

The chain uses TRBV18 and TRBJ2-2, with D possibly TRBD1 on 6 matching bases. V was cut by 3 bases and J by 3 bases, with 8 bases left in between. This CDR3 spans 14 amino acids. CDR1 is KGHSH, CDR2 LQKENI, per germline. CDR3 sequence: CASSPYRDTGELFF. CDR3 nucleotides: TGTGCCAGCTCACCGTACAGGGACACCGGGGAGCTGTTTTTT.

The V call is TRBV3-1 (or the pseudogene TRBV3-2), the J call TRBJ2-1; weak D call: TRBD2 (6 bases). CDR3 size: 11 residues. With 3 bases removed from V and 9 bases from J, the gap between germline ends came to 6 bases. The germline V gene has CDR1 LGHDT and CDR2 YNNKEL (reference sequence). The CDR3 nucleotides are TGTGCCAGCAGCCAGGGGGGTGAGCAGTTCTTC. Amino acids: CASSQGGEQFF.

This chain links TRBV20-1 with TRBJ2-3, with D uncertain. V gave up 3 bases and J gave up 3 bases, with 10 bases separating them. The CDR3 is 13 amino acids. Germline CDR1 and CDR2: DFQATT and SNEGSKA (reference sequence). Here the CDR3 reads CSASVTRTDTQYF. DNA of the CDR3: TGCAGTGCTAGTGTTACGAGGACAGATACGCAGTATTTT.

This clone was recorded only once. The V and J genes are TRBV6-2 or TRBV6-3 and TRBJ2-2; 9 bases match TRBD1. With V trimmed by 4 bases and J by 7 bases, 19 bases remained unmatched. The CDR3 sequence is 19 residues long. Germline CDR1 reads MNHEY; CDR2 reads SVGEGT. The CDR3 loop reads CASSSYRVMDRGLRGELFF. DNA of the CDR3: TGTGCCAGCAGTTCCTATCGGGTAATGGACAGGGGACTACGCGGGGAGCTGTTTTTT.

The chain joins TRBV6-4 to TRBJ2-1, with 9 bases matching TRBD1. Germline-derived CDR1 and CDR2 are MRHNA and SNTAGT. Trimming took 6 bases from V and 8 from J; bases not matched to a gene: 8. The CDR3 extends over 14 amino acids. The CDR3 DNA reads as TGTGCCAGCAGCAGGGACAGGGATATCGATGAGCAGTTCTTC. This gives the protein CASSRDRDIDEQFF.